This T cell receptor beta chain came from a study of tumor-infiltrating lymphocytes in localized non-small cell lung cancer. For the study at large: Resected tumor was paired with non-adjacent uninvolved lung from the same patient. Regarding the study as a whole: Higher tumor T cell infiltration than in uninvolved lung was supported by TCRbeta sequencing. Immunotypes IM1 and IM2 had similar TCR-derived T-cell fractions. Different pieces of the same tissue were used for each assay.

Profiled with immunoSEQ multiplex PCR; TCRdb holds only in-frame clones, not every one. The data show a few thousand clones, just over 65% seen once. Notes on this clone: Its antigen is unidentified.

Per germline, CDR1 SGHRS and CDR2 YFSETQ. J gave up 6 bases and V 2 bases, and 6 bases lay outside the gene matches. The length of the CDR3 is 14 residues. The TCR sequence derives from a human donor with non-small cell lung cancer. Sample: uninvolved lung tissue not adjacent to the tumor. The V and J genes are TRBV5-1 and TRBJ1-2; 8 bases are shared with TRBD1. The CDR3 DNA reads TGCGCCAGCAGCTTCGGCAGGGGGCTTAATGGCTACACCTTC. Protein sequence: CASSFGRGLNGYTF.